The rows below give T cell receptor beta chains drawn from one sample of a study of shared T cell receptors in the human thymus. Clones were read by immunoSEQ multiplex PCR, and TCRdb kept only the in-frame ones, dropping some. The sample records more than 550,000 clones, approximately 83% being singletons. This sample was also put to use in a study of human thymus T cells.

Source material: thymocytes. Source of these receptors: a girl less than two years old with a congenital heart defect. Both conserved end residues are part of each CDR3. The order of the fields is D gene, J gene, V gene, CDR3 DNA, CDR3 protein. D genes are given only for firm matches.

TRBD1 | TRBJ1-2 | TRBV7-9 | TGTGCCAGCAGCACCGGGGACAGGGGCTATGGCTACACCTTC | CASSTGDRGYGYTF
TRBD1 | TRBJ1-1 | TRBV28 | TGTGCCAGCAGTTTTCCGGGACAGGTGAACGGTGAAGCTTTCTTT | CASSFPGQVNGEAFF
. | TRBJ2-3 | TRBV6-5 | TGTGCCAGCAGTTACTCGCGCAGGGTGGCGGATACGCAGTATTTT | CASSYSRRVADTQYF
TRBD1 | TRBJ2-1 | TRBV6-4 | TGTGCCAGCAGCGGGGACAGGGGTAATGAGCAGTTCTTC | CASSGDRGNEQFF
TRBD1 | TRBJ2-1 | TRBV4-1 | TGCGCCAGCAGCCCCCCGGACAGGGGGGTCAATGAGCAGTTCTTC | CASSPPDRGVNEQFF
. | TRBJ2-3 | TRBV28 | TGTGCCAGCAGTTTATGCGCCCCGGCTAGCGGCACAGATACGCAGTATTTT | CASSLCAPASGTDTQYF
. | TRBJ2-1 | TRBV6-4 | TGTGCCAAAAGGAGGGCCACGGAGCCCTACAATGAGCAGTTCTTC | CAKRRATEPYNEQFF
. | TRBJ1-1 | TRBV7-8 | TGTGCCAGCAGCCTAATTGGGGACAAGTCCCAAGGGGCTTTCTTT | CASSLIGDKSQGAFF
. | TRBJ1-2 | TRBV7-2 | TGTGCCAGCAGCCCCCACTGTCAGGGGCACCCTCGGTATGGCTACACCTTC | CASSPHCQGHPRYGYTF
TRBD2 | TRBJ2-1 | TRBV29-1 | TGCAGCGTTGAATTGGAGGGAGGGCTACGATACAATGAGCAGTTCTTC | CSVELEGGLRYNEQFF
. | TRBJ2-3 | TRBV27 | TGTGCCAGCAGTCCTAGGGGTCCCCGCACAGATACGCAGTATTTT | CASSPRGPRTDTQYF